The text below deals with one T cell receptor beta chain. The sample originates from a study of blood T cell repertoires in COVID-19. Study-level background: The analysed material was cDNA or gDNA that came from T cells, B-cell-depleted T cells, or PBMCs.

Germline V gives CDR1 LGHNA, CDR2 YNFKEQ. The CDR3 consists of 16 residues. J lost 7 bases, V lost 1 base, and 12 bases had no gene match. In the original analysis: Estimation of nucleated cell counts was performed using reference gene primer amplification. Sequencing was performed with immunoSEQ multiplex PCR; in TCRdb, only in-frame clones are kept and a portion is missing. That table gives V, J and clone size, and the DNA gave D and trimming. The repertoire holds tens of thousands of clones, 79% seen once, with 3% to 4% in the top ten. The chain employs TRBV4-2 and TRBJ1-1; 7 bases map to TRBD1. Sequencing was carried out using peripheral blood. This TCR derives from a man between 60 and 70 years old with acute or convalescent COVID-19. The CDR3 sequence is CASSQGRGQRTFEAFF. DNA for the CDR3: TGTGCCAGCAGCCAAGGGAGGGGACAGCGGACCTTTGAAGCTTTCTTT.